The sequence of this T cell receptor beta chain was determined in a study of Ad26.COV2.S vaccination and SARS-CoV-2 variants. As to this clone: Its antigen is as yet unknown.

The protocol was immunoSEQ multiplex PCR, while the TCRdb copy is restricted to in-frame clones and leaves out a portion. The sample consists of hundreds of thousands of clones, 83% of them appearing once. Whole-study results and caveats: Substantial breadth was reportedly displayed by spike-specific CD8+ and CD4+ T cell responses after vaccination. Placebo recipients and vaccine recipients were similar in non-spike TCR breadth.

Indicated treatment: roughly 18 received Ad26.COV2.S at low or high dose, single or two shots; about 5 received placebo; per-sample allocation not given. At day 63 after the first vaccine or placebo injection, samples were drawn. A Boston donor was an adult aged 18-55 years. This CDR3 is built from 15 residues. Germline CDR1 reads LNHNV; CDR2 reads YYDKDF (reference sequence). The V and J ends lost 1 base and 2 bases respectively, with 9 bases between them. Here the sequenced sample was peripheral blood, taken in a trial of Ad26.COV2.S vaccine versus placebo. The receptor was derived from a person aged 18-60 years who received the Ad26.COV2.S COVID-19 vaccine or a placebo. The V gene is TRBV15, the J gene TRBJ1-3; D possibly corresponds to TRBD1 (5 bases). Here the CDR3 reads CATSRGREPGNTIYF. The DNA for the CDR3 is TGTGCCACCAGCAGAGGCAGGGAGCCTGGAAACACCATATATTTT.